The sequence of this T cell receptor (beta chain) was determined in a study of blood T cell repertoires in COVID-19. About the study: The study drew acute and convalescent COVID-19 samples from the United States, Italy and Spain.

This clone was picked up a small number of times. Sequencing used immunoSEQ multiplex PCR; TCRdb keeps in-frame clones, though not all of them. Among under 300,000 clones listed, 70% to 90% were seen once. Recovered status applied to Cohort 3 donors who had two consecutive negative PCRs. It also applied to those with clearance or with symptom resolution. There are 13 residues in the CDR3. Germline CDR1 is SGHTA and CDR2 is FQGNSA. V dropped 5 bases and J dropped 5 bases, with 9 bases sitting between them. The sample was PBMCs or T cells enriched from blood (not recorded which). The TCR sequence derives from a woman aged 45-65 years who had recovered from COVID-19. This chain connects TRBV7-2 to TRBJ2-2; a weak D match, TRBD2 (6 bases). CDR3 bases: TGTGCCAGCAGCCGTGGACTAACCGGGGAGCTGTTTTTT. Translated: CASSRGLTGELFF.